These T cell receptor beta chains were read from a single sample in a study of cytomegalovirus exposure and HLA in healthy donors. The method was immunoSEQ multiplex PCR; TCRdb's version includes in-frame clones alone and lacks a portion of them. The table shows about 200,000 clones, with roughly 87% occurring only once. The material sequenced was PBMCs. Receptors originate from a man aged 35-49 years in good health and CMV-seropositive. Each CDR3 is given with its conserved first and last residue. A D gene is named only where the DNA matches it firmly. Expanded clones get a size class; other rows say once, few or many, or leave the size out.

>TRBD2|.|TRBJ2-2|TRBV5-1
CASSSLAGDPTGELFF
TGCGCCAGCTCCTCACTAGCGGGAGACCCCACCGGGGAGCTGTTTTTT
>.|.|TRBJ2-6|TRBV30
CAWSAGEGSGANVLTF
TGTGCCTGGAGTGCAGGGGAGGGATCTGGGGCCAACGTCCTGACTTTC
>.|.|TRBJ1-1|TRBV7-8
CASSLGPGYTEAFF
TGTGCCAGCAGCTTAGGGCCAGGGTACACTGAAGCTTTCTTT
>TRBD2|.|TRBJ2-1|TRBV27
CASSVLLAGGTEQFF
TGTGCCAGCAGTGTTCTTCTAGCGGGAGGGACTGAGCAGTTCTTC
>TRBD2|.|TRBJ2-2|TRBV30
CAWGLGTGELFF
TGTGCCTGGGGACTAGGGACCGGGGAGCTGTTTTTT
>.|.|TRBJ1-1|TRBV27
CASSSGQSEAFF
TGTGCCAGCAGTTCAGGACAGTCTGAAGCTTTCTTT
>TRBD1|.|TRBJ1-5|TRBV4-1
CASSRMDRGGDQPQHF
TGCGCCAGCAGCCGGATGGACAGGGGAGGTGATCAGCCCCAGCATTTT
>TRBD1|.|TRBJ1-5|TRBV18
CASSPPSAGGDQPQHF
TGTGCCAGCTCACCTCCTTCTGCAGGGGGCGATCAGCCCCAGCATTTT
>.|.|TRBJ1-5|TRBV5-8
CASSLRGPNQPQHF
TGTGCCAGCAGCTTGCGGGGTCCCAATCAGCCCCAGCATTTT
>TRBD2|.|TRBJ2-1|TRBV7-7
CASSSRPGTSNWNEQFF
TGTGCCAGCAGCTCCCGCCCCGGGACTAGCAATTGGAATGAGCAGTTCTTC
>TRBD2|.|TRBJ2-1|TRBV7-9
CASSLGTSGYNEQFF
TGTGCCAGCAGCTTAGGGACTAGCGGGTACAATGAGCAGTTCTTC
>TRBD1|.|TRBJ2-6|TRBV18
CASSPGQGAANVLTF
TGTGCCAGCTCACCGGGACAGGGGGCGGCCAACGTCCTGACTTTC
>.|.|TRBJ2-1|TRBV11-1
CAGLGGTTYNEQFF
TGTGCCGGCCTAGGGGGGACTACCTACAATGAGCAGTTCTTC
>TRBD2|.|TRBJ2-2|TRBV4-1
CASSQDPGLEAELFF
TGCGCCAGCAGCCAAGATCCGGGACTAGAAGCGGAGCTGTTTTTT
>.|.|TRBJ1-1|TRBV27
CASSFRRGNTEAFF
TGTGCCAGCAGTTTCCGAAGGGGGAACACTGAAGCTTTCTTT
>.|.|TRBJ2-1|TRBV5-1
CASSAETDEQFF
TGCGCCAGCAGCGCCGAAACGGATGAGCAGTTCTTC
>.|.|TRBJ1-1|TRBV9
CASSVGGGGLGTEAFF
TGTGCCAGCAGCGTAGGAGGGGGGGGCCTGGGCACTGAAGCTTTCTTT
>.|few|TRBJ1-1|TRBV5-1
CASSLDLGGGTEAFF
TGCGCCAGCAGCTTGGATCTGGGAGGGGGCACTGAAGCTTTCTTT
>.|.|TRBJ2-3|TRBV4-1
CASSQVVAETDTQYF
TGCGCCAGCAGCCAGGTTGTGGCGGAGACGGATACGCAGTATTTT
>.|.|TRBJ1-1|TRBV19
CASSIKGDTEAFF
TGTGCCAGTAGTATAAAGGGGGACACTGAAGCTTTCTTT
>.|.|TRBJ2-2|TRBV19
CASTGGANTGELFF
TGTGCCAGTACTGGGGGCGCGAACACCGGGGAGCTGTTTTTT
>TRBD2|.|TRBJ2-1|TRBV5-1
CASSLASSGRYNEQFF
TGCGCCAGCAGCTTGGCCTCCAGCGGGAGGTACAATGAGCAGTTCTTC
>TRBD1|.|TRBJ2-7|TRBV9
CASSFGTGGGEQYF
TGTGCCAGCAGCTTCGGGACAGGGGGCGGTGAGCAGTACTTC
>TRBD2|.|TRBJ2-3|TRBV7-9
CASSVSGASTDTQYF
TGTGCCAGCAGCGTTAGCGGGGCCAGCACAGATACGCAGTATTTT
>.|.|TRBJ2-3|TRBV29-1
CSDRANTDTQYF
TGCAGCGACCGTGCGAACACAGATACGCAGTATTTT
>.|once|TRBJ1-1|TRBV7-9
CASSLAQGITETFF
TGTGCCAGCAGCTTAGCGCAGGGAATCACTGAAACTTTCTTT
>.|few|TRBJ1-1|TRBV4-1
CASSQGGNHMNTEAFF
TGCGCCAGCAGCCAAGGCGGCAATCATATGAACACTGAAGCTTTCTTT
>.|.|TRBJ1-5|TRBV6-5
CASSYGGVSNQPQHF
TGTGCCAGCAGTTATGGAGGGGTTAGCAATCAGCCCCAGCATTTT
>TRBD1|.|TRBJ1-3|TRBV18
CASSPTGQAIGNTIYF
TGTGCCAGCTCACCAACGGGACAGGCAATTGGAAACACCATATATTTT
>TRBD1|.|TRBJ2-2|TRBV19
CASSLTGLTGELFF
TGTGCCAGTAGTCTGACAGGGCTCACCGGGGAGCTGTTTTTT
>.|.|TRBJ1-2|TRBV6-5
CASSYSQGYSGYTF
TGTGCCAGCAGTTACTCTCAGGGGTACTCTGGCTACACCTTC
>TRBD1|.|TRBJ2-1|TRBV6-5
CASSYDRALNNEQFF
TGTGCCAGCAGTTATGACAGGGCTCTCAACAATGAGCAGTTCTTC